A selection of T cell receptor beta chains follows, all from one sample in a study of T cells after yellow fever vaccination. TCRdb called the 5' RACE reads again in MiXCR, with one record for every CDR3 protein. The sample carries 300,000 to 450,000 distinct CDR3 sequences, about 7.8% recorded once. The sample here was PBMCs, taken roughly 46 days after the first yellow fever vaccination. Every receptor here comes from a young man who received the YFV17D yellow fever vaccine. CDR3s include the opening cysteine and the closing phenylalanine or tryptophan. A D gene is named only where the DNA matches it firmly. Only some rows state a clone size, as once, few, many or a class for expanded clones.

V,J,size,D,CDR3,DNA
TRBV6-1,TRBJ2-2,few,NA,CASSDLGLNTGELFF,TGTGCCAGCAGTGACCTGGGACTTAACACCGGGGAGCTGTTTTTT
TRBV27,TRBJ1-6,NA,TRBD1,CASSYGTGFAPLHF,TGTGCCAGCAGTTATGGGACAGGGTTTGCACCCCTCCACTTT
TRBV20-1,TRBJ2-2,few,TRBD1,CSARVRRDRGTGELFF,TGCAGTGCTAGAGTACGCCGGGACAGGGGGACCGGGGAGCTGTTTTTT
TRBV6-1,TRBJ1-2,few,NA,CASSKRPQGSYGYTF,TGTGCCAGCAGTAAACGCCCCCAGGGGAGCTATGGCTACACCTTC
TRBV19,TRBJ1-2,NA,TRBD1,CASRTGRVDGYTF,TGTGCCAGTAGGACAGGGCGCGTCGATGGCTACACCTTC
TRBV20-1,TRBJ2-2,NA,NA,CSAPRDGNTGELFF,TGCAGTGCCCCTAGGGACGGCAACACCGGGGAGCTGTTTTTT
TRBV6-2/TRBV6-3,TRBJ2-1,many,NA,CASSYLWTEQFF,TGTGCCAGCAGTTATTTGTGGACGGAGCAGTTCTTC
TRBV2,TRBJ2-5,few,TRBD1,CASTQSTGLETQYF,TGTGCCAGCACACAATCGACAGGGCTGGAGACCCAGTACTTC
TRBV6-1,TRBJ2-3,few,NA,CASKNPSSTDTQYF,TGTGCCAGCAAGAACCCGTCAAGCACAGATACGCAGTATTTT
TRBV3-1,TRBJ1-1,few,NA,CASSQDGGTTEAFF,TGTGCCAGCAGCCAGGACGGGGGGACCACTGAAGCTTTCTTT
TRBV29-1,TRBJ2-3,few,TRBD2,CSVAERGGLGADTQYF,TGCAGCGTTGCAGAGCGGGGGGGCCTCGGGGCAGATACGCAGTATTTT
TRBV7-2,TRBJ1-6,NA,NA,CASSLAGEHSPLHF,TGTGCCAGCAGCCTCGCAGGGGAACATTCACCCCTCCACTTT
TRBV5-1,TRBJ2-2,NA,TRBD2,CASSVSGGRTGELFF,TGCGCCAGCAGCGTTAGCGGGGGAAGAACCGGGGAGCTGTTTTTT
TRBV7-7,TRBJ2-3,NA,NA,CASSLGAVPSYTQYF,TGTGCTAGCAGCCTAGGGGCAGTCCCATCATATACGCAGTATTTT
TRBV7-2,TRBJ1-2,NA,TRBD1,CASSWGQGNYGYTF,TGTGCCAGCAGCTGGGGACAGGGTAACTATGGCTACACCTTC
TRBV11-2,TRBJ2-5,NA,NA,CASRSNRHRETQYF,TGTGCCAGCAGGTCAAACCGCCATCGTGAGACCCAGTACTTC
TRBV20-1,TRBJ1-2,few,NA,CSASSPTLYGYTF,TGCAGTGCTAGCTCCCCAACCCTCTATGGCTACACCTTC
TRBV2,TRBJ2-1,NA,TRBD2,CASRRLSGGAHNEQFF,TGTGCCAGCAGACGCCTAAGCGGGGGGGCCCACAATGAGCAGTTCTTC